This passage covers 23 T cell receptor beta chains from one sample sequenced in a study of beta chain features in type 1 diabetes. These receptors' antigens are unknown. What was sequenced were expressed TCRB transcripts, since all of the isolated RNA had been reverse transcribed. TCRdb's copy holds only in-frame clones and misses some; the assay was immunoSEQ multiplex PCR. This table holds 150,000 to 200,000 clones, almost 65% found once. Broader study findings: TCRB CDR3s were moderately but significantly shorter in Type 1 diabetes patients in all four CD4+ subsets.

Sample: naive CD4+ T cells from blood. The receptors come from a man aged 25-40 years with type 1 diabetes.

The rearrangement uses TRBV30 and TRBJ1-2; TRBD1 aligns across 9 bases. The length of the CDR3 is 14 residues. With V trimmed by 4 bases and J by 8 bases, 11 bases remained unmatched. Germline loops: CDR1 GTSNPN, CDR2 SVGIG (reference sequence). In DNA form, the CDR3 reads TGTGCCTGGACTGGAGGGACAGGGCTGTTCGGCTACACCTTC. It encodes CAWTGGTGLFGYTF.

The rearrangement joins TRBV2 to TRBJ2-3; perhaps TRBD2 as D (6 bases). This CDR3 has 15 residues. V shed 7 bases and J shed 2 bases, with 16 bases lying between them. Germline-derived CDR1 and CDR2 are SNHLY and FYNNEI. CDR3 loop: CASTSQGGSTDTQYF. CDR3 coding DNA: TGTGCCAGCACCTCTCAGGGAGGATCCACAGATACGCAGTATTTT.

The V gene is TRBV25-1, the J gene TRBJ2-5; D remains ambiguous. The germline V gene has CDR1 MGHDK and CDR2 SYGVNS. This CDR3 region has 14 residues. The germline V and J ends were trimmed by 2 bases and 0 bases, with 7 bases remaining between them. The CDR3 DNA is TGTGCCAGCAGTGAAATACGTGACCAAGAGACCCAGTACTTC. This sequence encodes CASSEIRDQETQYF.

CDR3 region: CASSWGQGYTGELFF. The CDR3 coding sequence is TGTGCCAGCAGCTGGGGACAGGGTTACACCGGGGAGCTGTTTTTT. V usage is TRBV7-2 and J usage is TRBJ2-2; 9 nucleotides agree with TRBD1. The CDR3 extends over 15 amino acids. The ends lost 4 bases at V and 3 bases at J; junction bases unmatched: 3. Germline values: CDR1 SGHTA, CDR2 FQGNSA.

The chain carries TRBV7-2 and TRBJ2-1, with D tentatively TRBD1 or TRBD2 (5 bases each). The germline V gene has CDR1 SGHTA and CDR2 FQGNSA. Trimming shortened V by 7 bases and J by 2 bases, and 12 bases separated the two germline ends. The CDR3 is 14 residues long. CDR3 sequence (DNA): TGTGCCAGCAACGGGGCAGGGCCCTACAATGAGCAGTTCTTC. Amino acids: CASNGAGPYNEQFF.

This clone was picked up a small number of times. The chain joins TRBV11-2 to TRBJ2-3; a possible D gene is TRBD2 (6 bases). Per the germline V gene, CDR1 is SGHAT and CDR2 is FQNNGV. The CDR3 extends over 15 amino acids. V shed 1 base and J shed 0 bases, with 8 bases lying between them. CDR3 sequence: CASSLVGTSTDTQYF. In DNA, the CDR3 is TGTGCCAGCAGCTTAGTAGGGACTAGCACAGATACGCAGTATTTT.

The chain uses TRBV5-1 and TRBJ2-1; D gene ambiguous. The CDR3 contains 11 residues. V lost 4 bases and J lost 6, with 5 bases in between. Germline V gene data show CDR1 as SGHRS and CDR2 as YFSETQ. This CDR3 is CASSRVNEQFF. CDR3 bases: TGCGCCAGCAGCAGGGTCAATGAGCAGTTCTTC. Filled out from reference TRBV5-1 and TRBJ2-1, the complete variable domain reads KAGVTQTPRYLIKTRGQQVTLSCSPISGHRSVSWYQQTPGQGLQFLFEYFSETQRNKGNFPGRFSGRQFSNSRSEMNVSTLELGDSALYLCASSRVNEQFFGPGTRLTVL.

The chain carries TRBV27 and TRBJ1-1; 8 bases fit TRBD1. This CDR3 has 15 amino acids. The germline V gene encodes CDR1 MNHEY and CDR2 SMNVEV (reference sequence). Germline trimming cut 5 bases from V and 5 bases from J; bases unmatched to any gene: 10. CDR3 sequence (DNA): TGTGCCAGCAGTCCCCACAGGGGGGAAGGAACTGAAGCTTTCTTT. Protein sequence: CASSPHRGEGTEAFF.

The rearrangement uses TRBV14 and TRBJ2-3, with D possibly TRBD2 on 6 matching bases. The CDR3 totals 15 residues. Germline loops: CDR1 SGHDN, CDR2 FVKESK. The ends were cut back, 5 bases at V and 1 base at J, with 13 bases in the middle. CDR3 loop: CASSSWTGGTDTQYF. The CDR3 bases are TGTGCCAGCAGCTCTTGGACGGGGGGCACAGATACGCAGTATTTT.

The chain's CDR3 is CASSRTATNEKLFF. The DNA of the CDR3 is TGTGCCAGCAGCCGGACAGCAACTAATGAAAAACTGTTTTTT. The V and J genes are TRBV7-9 and TRBJ1-4, with D possibly being TRBD1 (6 bases). This CDR3 has 14 residues. Between the trimmed V and J ends, which lost 5 bases and 0 bases, there was a span of 7 bases. Germline CDR1 is SEHNR and CDR2 is FQNEAQ (reference sequence).

This chain connects TRBV5-4 to TRBJ2-3; no clear D. This CDR3 contains 13 residues. V dropped 4 bases and J dropped 0 bases, with 6 bases sitting between them. In germline, CDR1 is SGHNT, CDR2 YYREEE (reference sequence). CDR3 loop: CASSIFSTDTQYF. The CDR3 nucleotides read TGTGCCAGCAGCATTTTCAGCACAGATACGCAGTATTTT.

This rearrangement joins TRBV7-2 to TRBJ1-1, with D uncertain. Germline V gives CDR1 SGHTA, CDR2 FQGNSA. The length of the CDR3 is 14 residues. With 5 bases removed from V and 0 bases from J, the gap between germline ends came to 10 bases. CDR3 in DNA: TGTGCCAGCAGCGCCCAAACCATGAACACTGAAGCTTTCTTT. This translates into CASSAQTMNTEAFF.

This rearrangement joins TRBV7-9 to TRBJ1-2; D is unresolved. The germline CDR1 and CDR2 sequences are SEHNR and FQNEAQ (reference sequence). The V end was cut by 1 base, the J end by 8 bases, with 14 bases between. The CDR3 length is 14 residues. CDR3 bases: TGTGCCAGCAGCTTAGAAGTAGGCGGTAACGGCTACACCTTC. It is translated as CASSLEVGGNGYTF. The entire variable domain, with the rest obtained from reference TRBV7-9 and TRBJ1-2, is as follows: DTGVSQNPRHKITKRGQNVTFRCDPISEHNRLYWYRQTLGQGPEFLTYFQNEAQLEKSRLLSDRFSAERPKGSFSTLEIQRTEQGDSAMYLCASSLEVGGNGYTFGSGTRLTVV.

V usage is TRBV4-3 and J usage is TRBJ1-2; D call uncertain. CDR1 and CDR2 (germline): LGHNA, YSLEER. The CDR3 loop spans 14 amino acids. The V and J ends lost 1 base and 7 bases respectively, with 13 bases between them. CDR3 protein: CASSQGHVAAGYTF. The CDR3, as DNA: TGCGCCAGCAGCCAAGGGCACGTAGCGGCTGGCTACACCTTC.

The CDR3 loop is CAWRSSGQETQYF. The CDR3 region has the DNA TGTGCCTGGAGATCCTCGGGCCAAGAGACCCAGTACTTC. J is TRBJ2-5 and V is TRBV30, with D unclear. The CDR3 contains 13 residues. V shed 3 bases and J shed 1 base, with 9 bases lying between them. Germline CDR1 GTSNPN, CDR2 SVGIG (reference sequence).

The table lists this clone with a few counts. CDR3 nucleotides: TGCAGCGTCCCTTTAGGCTCTAGCACAGATACGCAGTATTTT. Residues: CSVPLGSSTDTQYF. The chain combines TRBV29-1 with TRBJ2-3; D gene uncertain. The germline V gene encodes CDR1 SQVTM and CDR2 ANQGSEA. Trimming removed 6 bases from V and 0 bases from J, with 13 bases in between. The CDR3 is 14 amino acids.

J is TRBJ2-7 and V is TRBV6-6; 15 nucleotides align to TRBD2. CDR3 length: 15 residues. CDR1 and CDR2 from the germline V gene are MNHNY and SVGAGI (reference sequence). After removal of 5 bases from V and 5 bases from J, the junction contained 4 bases not matched to a gene. CDR3 in amino acids: CASSTGLAGGNEQYF. The CDR3 bases are TGTGCCAGCAGTACGGGACTAGCGGGGGGAAACGAGCAGTACTTC.

This clone occurred once. This chain links TRBV23-1 with TRBJ2-5; D not resolved. TRBV23-1 is reported as an ORF; its role is uncertain. The CDR3 has 16 amino acids. Trimming shortened V by 1 base and J by 2 bases, and 14 bases separated the two germline ends. CDR3 in amino acids: CASSQLGQEIQETQYF. DNA for the CDR3: TGCGCCAGCAGTCAATTAGGGCAGGAAATACAAGAGACCCAGTACTTC.

This clone turned up a few times. The V and J genes are TRBV13 and TRBJ2-4; 10 positions match TRBD2. This CDR3 comprises 15 residues. Germline CDR1 reads PRHDT; CDR2 reads FYEKMQ (reference sequence). With V trimmed by 5 bases and J by 3 bases, 4 bases remained unmatched. This CDR3 is CASSLAGEIKNIQYF. In DNA form, the CDR3 reads TGTGCCAGCAGCCTAGCGGGGGAGATCAAAAACATTCAGTACTTC. Full variable domain (missing parts from reference TRBV13 and TRBJ2-4): AAGVIQSPRHLIKEKRETATLKCYPIPRHDTVYWYQQGPGQDPQFLISFYEKMQSDKGSIPDRFSAQQFSDYHSELNMSSLELGDSALYFCASSLAGEIKNIQYFGAGTRLSVL.

This clone was detected once. The V gene is TRBV5-6, the J gene TRBJ2-6; D is ambiguous. The CDR3 is made up of 12 amino acids. V was trimmed by 5 bases and J by 4 bases, leaving 4 bases between them. Per the germline V gene, CDR1 is SGHDT and CDR2 is YYEEEE. This CDR3 is CASRRGANVLTF. The CDR3 DNA reads as TGTGCCAGCAGACGGGGGGCCAACGTCCTGACTTTC.

The sample holds one count of this clone. The chain couples TRBV20-1 to TRBJ2-5; D is uncertain. CDR1 is DFQATT and CDR2 is SNEGSKA in the germline V gene (reference sequence). V shed 6 bases and J shed 1 base, with 6 bases lying between them. CDR3 size: 11 residues. As DNA, the CDR3 is TGCAGTGCGGAAGTCCAAGAGACCCAGTACTTC. It yields the protein CSAEVQETQYF.

CDR3 residues: CSARTVQFSYGYTF. The CDR3, as DNA: TGCAGCGCCAGGACGGTGCAATTCAGCTATGGCTACACCTTC. The chain has TRBV29-1 and TRBJ1-2, with D hard to call. V was pared by 7 bases and J by 4 bases, with 19 bases between. This CDR3 comprises 14 residues. The germline CDR1 and CDR2 sequences are SQVTM and ANQGSEA.

V usage is TRBV5-1 and J usage is TRBJ2-5, with TRBD1 identical over 10 bases. Germline loops: CDR1 SGHRS, CDR2 YFSETQ. The CDR3 has 14 amino acids. With V trimmed by 4 bases and J by 3 bases, 3 bases remained unmatched. CDR3 in amino acids: CASSPGTGEETQYF. CDR3 bases: TGCGCCAGCAGCCCAGGGACAGGGGAAGAGACCCAGTACTTC.